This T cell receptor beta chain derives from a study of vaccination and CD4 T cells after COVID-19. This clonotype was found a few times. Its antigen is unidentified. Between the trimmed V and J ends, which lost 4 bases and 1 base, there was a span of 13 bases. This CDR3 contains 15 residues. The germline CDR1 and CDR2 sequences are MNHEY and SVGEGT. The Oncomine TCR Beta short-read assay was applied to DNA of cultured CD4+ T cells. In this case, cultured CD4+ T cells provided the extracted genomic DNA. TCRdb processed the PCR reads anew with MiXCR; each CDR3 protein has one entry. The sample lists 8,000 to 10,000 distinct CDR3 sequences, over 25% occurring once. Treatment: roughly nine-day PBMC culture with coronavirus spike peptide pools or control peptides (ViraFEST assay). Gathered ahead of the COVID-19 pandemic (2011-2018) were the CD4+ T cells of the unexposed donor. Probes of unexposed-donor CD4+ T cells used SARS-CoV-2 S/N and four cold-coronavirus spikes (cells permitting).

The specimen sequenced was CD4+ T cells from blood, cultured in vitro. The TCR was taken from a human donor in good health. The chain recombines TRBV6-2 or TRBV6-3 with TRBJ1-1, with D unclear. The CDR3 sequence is CASSSTGRQNTEAFF. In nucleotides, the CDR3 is TGTGCCAGCAGTTCTACTGGGCGTCAGAACACTGAAGCTTTCTTT.